This T cell receptor beta chain came from a study of cytomegalovirus exposure and HLA in healthy donors. General study points: Later on, a genetic analysis was performed. It linked a missense variant in DCLRE1C with V- and J-gene trimming of TCR beta.

The PCR had 60 Vbeta and 13 Jbeta primers. Data came from immunoSEQ multiplex PCR; TCRdb stores just in-frame clones and leaves some out. The sample has some 110,000 clones; roughly 70% are singletons. The V and J ends lost 6 bases and 2 bases respectively, with 13 bases between them. Germline V gives CDR1 MRHNA, CDR2 SNTAGT. This CDR3 region has 14 residues. Details on this clone: Its antigen is currently unknown.

This clonotype originated in a woman aged 50 to 65 in good health and CMV-seropositive. The chain couples TRBV6-4 to TRBJ1-1; D might be TRBD1 (5 bases). What was sequenced was PBMCs. In DNA form, the CDR3 reads TGTGCCAGCAGAGACGGACATTATAACACTGAAGCTTTCTTT. Translated, it gives CASRDGHYNTEAFF.